Presented here are 16 T cell receptor beta chains from one specimen sequenced in a study of post-analysis software for immune sequencing data. Unique molecular identifiers featured in each of the TCR beta cDNA libraries. TCRdb ran MiXCR on the PCR reads and lists one entry per CDR3 protein. Altogether roughly 180,000 distinct CDR3 sequences are present, 30% being singletons, with the ten largest covering approximately 1.4%. These receptors have no known antigen. Findings and limits, study-wide: Five or six TRBV segments were more frequent in patients than controls; TRBV5-6, TRBV5-1 and TRBV20-1 belonged to this group.

The sequenced sample was blood. These receptors were taken from a girl aged 5 to 17 with multiple sclerosis.

The gene calls are TRBV5-1 and TRBJ1-2, with TRBD1 matching 8 bases. Germline V gene lookup returns CDR1 SGHRS and CDR2 YFSETQ. The trim removed 4 bases at V and 3 bases at J, leaving 2 bases unmatched. CDR3 length: 13 amino acids. The CDR3 region has the DNA TGCGCCAGCAGCCTGGGACAGGACTATGGCTACACCTTC. This encodes CASSLGQDYGYTF.

This clonotype was found many times. The chain links TRBV2 to TRBJ1-2; D unresolved. The CDR3 is made up of 15 amino acids. V was pared by 2 bases and J by 1 base, with 11 bases between. Germline V gives CDR1 SNHLY, CDR2 FYNNEI. CDR3 in DNA: TGTGCCAGCAGTGAACGAACCTATTTTAACTATGGCTACACCTTC. This sequence encodes CASSERTYFNYGYTF.

This clonotype was observed a single time. The gene calls are TRBV6-2 or TRBV6-3 and TRBJ2-3; TRBD2 aligns across 9 bases. Looked up from germline, CDR1 is MNHEY and CDR2 is SVGEGT. V gave up 8 bases and J gave up 5 bases; unmatched junction bases: 11. The CDR3 spans 15 residues. CDR3 DNA sequence: TGTGCCAGCCAGCCAGCGGGGGGTCCTAAAGATACGCAGTATTTT. Translating it yields CASQPAGGPKDTQYF.

The J gene is TRBJ2-5, the V gene TRBV4-2; D is ambiguous. Germline V CDR1 and CDR2: LGHNA, YNFKEQ. The CDR3 is 16 residues long. The V end was cut by 0 bases, the J end by 2 bases, with 13 bases between. The CDR3 protein is CASSQDGDPVQETQYF. CDR3 sequence (DNA): TGTGCCAGCAGCCAAGATGGAGATCCGGTTCAAGAGACCCAGTACTTC.

This clonotype was seen at least ten times. The chain's CDR3 is CSAQSEAETQYF. The CDR3 DNA is TGCAGTGCTCAAAGCGAGGCGGAGACCCAGTACTTC. The genes are TRBV20-1 and TRBJ2-5; D unclear. Germline V CDR1 and CDR2: DFQATT, SNEGSKA (reference sequence). This CDR3 comprises 12 residues. Trimming removed 5 bases at V and 5 bases at J, with 12 bases between.

This clonotype was detected only a few times. Relative to the germline gene, one junction end is altered; a read error may explain this. The chain joins TRBV9 to TRBJ2-1; weak D call: TRBD2 (6 bases). This CDR3 has 19 amino acids. Germline V gene lookup returns CDR1 SGDLS and CDR2 YYNGEE. CDR3 amino acids: CASGVAAMPSGGTYNEQFF. As DNA, the CDR3 is TGTGCCAGCGGCGTCGCCGCAATGCCCTCTGGCGGGACCTACAATGAGCAGTTCTTC.

The J gene is TRBJ2-1, the V gene TRBV5-1, with a weak D call TRBD1 (6 bases). Germline CDR1 and CDR2: SGHRS and YFSETQ. This CDR3 contains 15 residues. The germline V and J ends were trimmed by 2 bases and 5 bases, with 14 bases remaining between them. In DNA form, the CDR3 reads TGCGCCAGCAGCTTAGGACAGCGTTCGAACAATGAGCAGTTCTTC. Translating it yields CASSLGQRSNNEQFF.

This chain uses TRBV6-1 with TRBJ1-2; 7 positions agree with TRBD1. The junction had 9 bases not matched to a gene; V was cut back by 0 bases and J by 5 bases. Germline V CDR1 and CDR2: MNHNS, SASEGT. The CDR3 extends over 16 amino acids. As DNA, the CDR3 is TGTGCCAGCAGTGAAGCGGGAGGAGGGGGCCTTTATGGCTACACCTTC. As protein: CASSEAGGGGLYGYTF.

This clonotype was counted ten times or more. The chain links TRBV12-3 or TRBV12-4 to TRBJ1-2; TRBD1 is a possible D gene (5 bases). The CDR3 sequence is 14 residues long. V gave up 4 bases and J gave up 0 bases, with 9 bases separating them. The CDR3 coding sequence is TGTGCCAGCAGTTCCCGGACATCTAACTATGGCTACACCTTC. This codes for CASSSRTSNYGYTF.

In its sample, this clonotype was seen a few times. The chain uses TRBV16 and TRBJ1-1; TRBD1 might be the D (6 bases). The CDR3 extends over 16 amino acids. Deletions cut 1 base from V and 0 bases from J, with 12 bases between. Germline V CDR1 and CDR2: KGHSY, FQNENV. The chain's CDR3 is CASSQLNRGLNTEAFF. CDR3 DNA: TGTGCCAGCAGCCAATTAAATCGGGGGCTGAACACTGAAGCTTTCTTT.

This clonotype was detected only a few times. V usage is TRBV12-5 and J usage is TRBJ2-1, with D uncertain. The V end lost 1 base, the J end lost 9 bases, and 16 bases lay between the germline ends. CDR1 and CDR2 from the germline V gene are LGHNT and FRNRAP. CDR3 length: 15 residues. The CDR3: CASGLGQLQIAEQFF. The CDR3 DNA reads as TGTGCTAGTGGTTTGGGTCAGCTACAAATTGCTGAGCAGTTCTTC.

This clonotype appeared many times. This chain links TRBV7-8 with TRBJ2-7; 9 positions match TRBD1. V shed 5 bases, J shed 3 bases, and the junction held 8 bases outside the gene matches. This CDR3 spans 15 amino acids. Germline-derived CDR1 and CDR2 are SGHVS and FQNEAQ. The CDR3 DNA is TGTGCCAGCAGCCCACTGGACAGGGGTATCTACGAGCAGTACTTC. It specifies CASSPLDRGIYEQYF.

There are many counts of this clonotype. J is TRBJ2-3 and V is TRBV20-1; D gene ambiguous. V gave up 5 bases and J gave up 6 bases, with 12 bases separating them. CDR3 length: 12 amino acids. The germline V gene has CDR1 DFQATT and CDR2 SNEGSKA (reference sequence). CDR3 bases: TGCAGTGCTGGCTGGGCTTGGGATACGCAGTATTTT. Translating it yields CSAGWAWDTQYF.

Worth noting for this clonotype: A read error may be the cause here, since a much bigger clone is one base away. The chain carries TRBV18 and TRBJ2-4; 9 bases are shared with TRBD1. The DNA matches TRBJ2-7 better at its end, which makes the J call doubtful. The CDR3 covers 16 residues. Per the germline V gene, CDR1 is KGHSH and CDR2 is LQKENI. The chain's CDR3 is CASSPPVTGGTYEQYF. The CDR3 coding sequence is TGTGCCAGCTCACCACCAGTGACAGGGGGGACCTACGAGCAGTACTTC.

This clonotype was detected ten times or more. The chain is built from TRBV4-2 and TRBJ2-3; D gene uncertain. The ends were cut back, 0 bases at V and 6 bases at J, with 13 bases in the middle. CDR3 length equals 15 residues. Germline V gene data show CDR1 as LGHNA and CDR2 as YNFKEQ. CDR3 in amino acids: CASSQDPGPWDTQYF. DNA of the CDR3: TGTGCCAGCAGCCAAGATCCCGGCCCTTGGGATACGCAGTATTTT.

The chain uses TRBV6-5 and TRBJ2-1; TRBD2 might be the D (5 bases). Germline V gene data show CDR1 as MNHEY and CDR2 as SVGAGI. The CDR3 contains 14 residues. V was cut by 7 bases and J by 0 bases, with 10 bases left in between. The CDR3 is CASTQRSSYNEQFF. CDR3 DNA: TGTGCCAGCACCCAGCGGAGCTCCTACAATGAGCAGTTCTTC.